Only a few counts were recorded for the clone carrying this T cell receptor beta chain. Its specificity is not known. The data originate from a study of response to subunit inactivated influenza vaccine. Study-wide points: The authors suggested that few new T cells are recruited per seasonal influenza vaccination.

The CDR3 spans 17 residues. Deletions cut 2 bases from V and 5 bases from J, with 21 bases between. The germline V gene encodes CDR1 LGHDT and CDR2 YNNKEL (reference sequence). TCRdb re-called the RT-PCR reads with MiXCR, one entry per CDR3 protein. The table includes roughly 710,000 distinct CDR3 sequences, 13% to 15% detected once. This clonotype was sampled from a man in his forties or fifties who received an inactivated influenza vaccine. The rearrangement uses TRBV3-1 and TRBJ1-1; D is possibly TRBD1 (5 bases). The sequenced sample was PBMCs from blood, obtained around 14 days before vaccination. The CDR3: CASSQQPGPTILTEAFF. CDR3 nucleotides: TGTGCCAGCAGCCAACAGCCGGGACCGACGATCTTAACTGAAGCTTTCTTT.